This T cell receptor beta chain was documented in a study of CD8+ T cells in alopecia areata. The overall study: Percentage of affected scalp area was the basis on which treated patients' severity was scored. Findings and caveats of the study: Researchers report lesional scalp, most notably alopecia totalis/universalis, outstripped normal scalp in clonality.

Treatment in this sample: oral pan-JAK inhibitor, 5-10 mg twice daily. As regards this clone: Its specificity is unknown.

CDR1 and CDR2 from the germline V gene are MNHNY and SVGAGI (reference sequence). The CDR3 covers 13 residues. Trimming left V 7 bases short and J 0 bases short, with 10 bases between. Extracted RNA was reverse transcribed, and the resulting cDNA served as sequencing template. The protocol was immunoSEQ multiplex PCR, while the TCRdb copy is restricted to in-frame clones and leaves out a portion. This sample has about 140,000 clones; about 88% occur once, and the top ten carry about 12%. The sequenced sample was CD8+ T cells sorted from blood, obtained at week 4, from a patient treated with tofacitinib. The sequence was collected from a human donor with alopecia areata. The chain joins TRBV6-6 to TRBJ2-7; D unclear. The CDR3, as DNA: TGTGCCAGCAACGGCGAGAGCTCCTACGAGCAGTACTTC. Its protein product is CASNGESSYEQYF.